This T cell receptor (beta chain) derives from a study of T-cell reconstitution after alpha-beta-depleted transplantation in children. For TCRbeta, the library was prepared with unique molecular identifiers. TCRdb reprocessed the PCR reads with MiXCR, giving one entry per CDR3 protein. The sample lists hundreds of thousands of distinct CDR3 sequences, approximately 15% occurring once. This CDR3 has 16 residues. Trimming cost V 0 bases and J 5 bases, with 16 bases left between them. The germline gives CDR1 SGHRS, CDR2 YFSETQ. The TCR originated in a male patient between 10 and 17 years old who had a stem cell transplant for acute lymphoblastic leukemia, so the T cells may come from the graft donor. The sample in question was PBMCs, mostly from graft donor cells, obtained 360 days after TCRalphabeta/CD19-depleted stem cell transplant. V gene TRBV5-1 combines with J gene TRBJ2-3; no clear D. This chain's CDR3 is CASSLVVLPGEDTQYF. The DNA for the CDR3 is TGCGCCAGCAGCTTGGTCGTCCTACCTGGGGAAGATACGCAGTATTTT. Drawing the rest from reference TRBV5-1 and TRBJ2-3, the complete variable domain is KAGVTQTPRYLIKTRGQQVTLSCSPISGHRSVSWYQQTPGQGLQFLFEYFSETQRNKGNFPGRFSGRQFSNSRSEMNVSTLELGDSALYLCASSLVVLPGEDTQYFGPGTRLTVL.